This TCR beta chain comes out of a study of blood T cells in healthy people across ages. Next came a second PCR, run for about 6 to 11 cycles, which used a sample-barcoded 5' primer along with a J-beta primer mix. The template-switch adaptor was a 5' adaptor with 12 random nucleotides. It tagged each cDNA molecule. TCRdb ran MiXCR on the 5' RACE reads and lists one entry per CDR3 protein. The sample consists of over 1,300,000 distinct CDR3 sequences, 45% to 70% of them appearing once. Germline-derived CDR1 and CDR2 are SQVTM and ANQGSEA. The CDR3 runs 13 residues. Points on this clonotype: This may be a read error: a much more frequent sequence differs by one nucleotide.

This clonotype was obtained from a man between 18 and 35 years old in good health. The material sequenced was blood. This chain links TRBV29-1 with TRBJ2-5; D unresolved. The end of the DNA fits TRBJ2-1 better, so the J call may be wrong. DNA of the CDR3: TGCAGCGTTGAAGGGGGTTTTCAAGAGACCCAGTTCTTC. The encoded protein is CSVEGGFQETQFF.